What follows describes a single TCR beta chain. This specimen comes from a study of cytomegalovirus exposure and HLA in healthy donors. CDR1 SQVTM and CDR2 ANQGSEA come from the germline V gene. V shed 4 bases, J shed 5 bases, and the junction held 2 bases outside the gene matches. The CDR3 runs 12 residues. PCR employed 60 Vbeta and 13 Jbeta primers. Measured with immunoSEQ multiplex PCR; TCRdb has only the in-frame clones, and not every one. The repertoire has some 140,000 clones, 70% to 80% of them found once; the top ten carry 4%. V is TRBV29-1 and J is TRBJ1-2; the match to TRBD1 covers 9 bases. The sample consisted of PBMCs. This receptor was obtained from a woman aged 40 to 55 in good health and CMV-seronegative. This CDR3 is CSVGDRVYGYTF. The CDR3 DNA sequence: TGCAGCGTTGGGGACAGGGTGTATGGCTACACCTTC. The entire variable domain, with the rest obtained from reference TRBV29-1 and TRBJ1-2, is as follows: SAVISQKPSRDICQRGTSLTIQCQVDSQVTMMFWYRQQPGQSLTLIATANQGSEATYESGFVIDKFPISRPNLTFSTLTVSNMSPEDSSIYLCSVGDRVYGYTFGSGTRLTVV.